Listed here are 10 T cell receptor beta chains from one sample, sequenced in a study of blood T cell repertoires in COVID-19. Only in-frame clones appear in the TCRdb table, and some are missing; sequencing was by immunoSEQ multiplex PCR. The sample includes 120,000 to 150,000 clones, roughly 86% of them seen just once. Sequencing was done on a sample of peripheral blood. The receptor source for this set is a human donor in a cohort sampled during active COVID-19.

The genes are TRBV2 and TRBJ2-5; a weak D match, TRBD1 (6 bases). The CDR3 is made up of 13 amino acids. Trimming cost V 4 bases and J 3 bases, with 9 bases left between them. Germline assignment: CDR1 SNHLY and CDR2 FYNNEI. CDR3 region: CASSGTEEETQYF. The DNA of the CDR3 is TGTGCCAGCAGTGGGACAGAGGAAGAGACCCAGTACTTC.

The chain carries TRBV6-2 or TRBV6-3 and TRBJ1-5; tentative D call: TRBD1 (6 bases). V gave up 5 bases and J gave up 4 bases, with 27 bases separating them. The germline CDR1 and CDR2 sequences are MNHEY and SVGEGT. This CDR3 contains 19 residues. CDR3 loop: CASSPIPGHQGLINQPQHF. CDR3 DNA: TGTGCCAGCAGTCCAATCCCGGGACACCAGGGATTGATTAATCAGCCCCAGCATTTT.

The rearrangement joins TRBV15 to TRBJ2-5, with D possibly TRBD2 on 6 matching bases. The length of the CDR3 is 15 residues. CDR1 and CDR2 (germline): LNHNV, YYDKDF (reference sequence). Trimming took off 5 bases at V and 4 bases at J, with 17 bases between the two ends. The CDR3 loop reads CATSARGQGGETQYF. The CDR3 DNA reads TGTGCCACCAGCGCGCGCGGCCAGGGAGGAGAGACCCAGTACTTC.

CDR3 residues: CASSPFSADTQYF. The CDR3 nucleotides are TGTGCCAGCTCACCATTTTCAGCAGATACGCAGTATTTT. The V gene is TRBV18, the J gene TRBJ2-3, with no clear D. CDR3 length equals 13 residues. V was clipped by 2 bases and J by 4 bases, with 7 bases between them. Germline V gene lookup returns CDR1 KGHSH and CDR2 LQKENI.

The genes are TRBV20-1 and TRBJ2-7; 10 bases fit TRBD1. The CDR3 spans 15 residues. Trimming at V came to 3 bases and at J to 0 bases, leaving 5 bases not matched to a gene. The germline V gene has CDR1 DFQATT and CDR2 SNEGSKA (reference sequence). The CDR3: CSASPGTGDSYEQYF. CDR3 DNA sequence: TGCAGTGCTAGTCCCGGGACAGGGGACTCCTACGAGCAGTACTTC.

The rearrangement uses TRBV4-1 and TRBJ2-7; D perhaps matches TRBD2 (5 bases). V was trimmed by 0 bases and J by 2 bases, leaving 11 bases between them. In germline, CDR1 is MGHRA, CDR2 YSYEKL. There are 15 residues in the CDR3. CDR3 sequence reads: CASSQDEGRAYEQYF. The CDR3, as DNA: TGCGCCAGCAGCCAAGACGAGGGTAGGGCCTACGAGCAGTACTTC.

The chain couples TRBV5-1 to TRBJ2-3, with 8 bases aligning to TRBD2. With 2 bases clipped from V and 4 bases from J, the junction kept 6 bases outside the gene matches. The CDR3 length is 15 residues. Germline V lookup: CDR1 SGHRS, CDR2 YFSETQ. CDR3 nucleotide sequence: TGCGCCAGCAGCTTCGGTGACGGGGGGGCAGATACGCAGTATTTT. It is translated as CASSFGDGGADTQYF. Together with reference TRBV5-1 and TRBJ2-3, the CDR3 gives the full variable domain: KAGVTQTPRYLIKTRGQQVTLSCSPISGHRSVSWYQQTPGQGLQFLFEYFSETQRNKGNFPGRFSGRQFSNSRSEMNVSTLELGDSALYLCASSFGDGGADTQYFGPGTRLTVL.

This clone came up once. The genes are TRBV7-8 and TRBJ2-4, with 11 nucleotides matching TRBD2. The V gene's germline CDR1 is SGHVS and CDR2 FQNEAQ. The junction had 5 bases not matched to a gene; V was cut back by 4 bases and J by 3 bases. The CDR3 spans 16 residues. In DNA form, the CDR3 reads TGTGCCAGCAGCTCGATAGCGGGAGGGGGCAAAAACATTCAGTACTTC. It specifies CASSSIAGGGKNIQYF.

The chain employs TRBV18 and TRBJ1-1, with TRBD1 identical over 10 bases. The ends lost 4 bases at V and 4 bases at J; junction bases unmatched: 6. Germline CDR1 reads KGHSH; CDR2 reads LQKENI. The CDR3 consists of 15 residues. The CDR3 DNA is TGTGCCAGCTCACAAGGGACAGGGGCCGGCACTGAAGCTTTCTTT. This codes for CASSQGTGAGTEAFF.

The rearrangement uses TRBV5-1 and TRBJ2-5; 11 positions agree with TRBD2. This CDR3 comprises 15 residues. CDR1 is SGHRS, CDR2 YFSETQ, per germline. Trimming removed 0 bases from V and 5 bases from J; junction bases left unmatched: 3. The CDR3 DNA is TGCGCCAGCAGCTTGGTTAGCGGGGGGGAGGAGACCCAGTACTTC. It specifies CASSLVSGGEETQYF.